Shown below are 14 T cell receptor beta chains from a single sample sequenced in a study of blood T cell repertoires in COVID-19. Profiling relied on immunoSEQ multiplex PCR, and the TCRdb table lists in-frame clones only, not all of them. Altogether a few hundred thousand clones are present, approximately 80% being singletons, with the ten largest covering about 7%. Specimen: PBMCs or T cells enriched from blood (not recorded which). All receptors derive from a woman aged 40 to 50 with acute COVID-19.

The chain is built from TRBV29-1 and TRBJ1-1, with 10 bases that match TRBD1. The germline CDR1 and CDR2 sequences are SQVTM and ANQGSEA. Trimming cost V 8 bases and J 10 bases; bases outside gene matches: 7. There are 11 residues in the CDR3. In DNA form, the CDR3 reads TGCAGCATTCGACAGGGGGCTGCAGCTTTCTTT. Translation: CSIRQGAAAFF.

The chain employs TRBV29-1 and TRBJ2-3, with 7 bases aligning to TRBD2. The J segment lost 2 bases and the V segment lost 5 bases, leaving 10 bases of the junction unmatched. This CDR3 is built from 15 residues. Germline CDR1 and CDR2: SQVTM and ANQGSEA. The CDR3 bases are TGCAGCGTTTCGGTAGCGGGCCATTACACAGATACGCAGTATTTT. Residues: CSVSVAGHYTDTQYF.

The chain combines TRBV5-6 with TRBJ1-5; D remains ambiguous. Per the germline V gene, CDR1 is SGHDT and CDR2 is YYEEEE. The CDR3 is 17 amino acids. Trimming stripped 4 bases from V and 0 bases from J, with 17 bases between. This CDR3 reads CASSRLRGGSSNQPQHF. As DNA, the CDR3 is TGTGCCAGCAGCCGCCTCCGGGGAGGGTCTAGCAATCAGCCCCAGCATTTT.

The V gene is TRBV5-8, the J gene TRBJ1-1; D is perhaps TRBD1 (5 bases). The CDR3 is made up of 16 amino acids. Looked up from germline, CDR1 is SGHTS and CDR2 is YDEGEE. V lost 3 bases and J 4 bases, leaving 19 bases between the germline ends. CDR3 DNA: TGTGCCAGCAGCTCACACCGCAGGGACGGGAGCACTGAAGCTTTCTTT. It encodes CASSSHRRDGSTEAFF.

This clone was detected only once. The V and J genes are TRBV4-1 and TRBJ2-3; maybe TRBD1 (5 bases). This CDR3 contains 17 residues. Germline CDR1 MGHRA, CDR2 YSYEKL. Trimming took off 3 bases at V and 4 bases at J, with 20 bases between the two ends. CDR3 nucleotides: TGCGCCAGCAGCCACCGCGAAGGGGCCATTCCTCCAGATACGCAGTATTTT. It specifies CASSHREGAIPPDTQYF.

This clone was detected only once. The rearrangement joins TRBV2 to TRBJ1-1, with TRBD1 matching 7 bases. The CDR3 has 20 amino acids. The V segment lost 2 bases and the J segment 6 bases; nucleotides outside the gene matches: 24. From germline, CDR1 is SNHLY and CDR2 FYNNEI. The CDR3 protein is CASSESYFKGAEVGNSEAFF. For the CDR3, the DNA is TGTGCCAGCAGTGAATCATACTTTAAGGGGGCAGAGGTGGGAAATTCTGAAGCTTTCTTT. Full variable domain (missing parts from reference TRBV2 and TRBJ1-1): EPEVTQTPSHQVTQMGQEVILRCVPISNHLYFYWYRQILGQKVEFLVSFYNNEISEKSEIFDDQFSVERPDGSNFTLKIRSTKLEDSAMYFCASSESYFKGAEVGNSEAFFGQGTRLTVV.

CDR3 sequence: CASSISAGVTNTEAFF. CDR3 bases: TGTGCCAGTAGTATATCCGCGGGGGTTACGAACACTGAAGCTTTCTTT. The rearrangement uses TRBV19 and TRBJ1-1; perhaps TRBD1 as D (5 bases). CDR1 is LNHDA, CDR2 SQIVND, per germline (reference sequence). This CDR3 region has 16 residues. Trimming left V 2 bases short and J 1 base short, with 14 bases between.

The rearrangement uses TRBV30 and TRBJ1-5; the match to TRBD1 covers 8 bases. Germline lookup yields CDR1 GTSNPN and CDR2 SVGIG (reference sequence). With V trimmed by 0 bases and J by 0 bases, 4 bases remained unmatched. The CDR3 extends over 16 amino acids. CDR3 amino acids: CAWSVQGVISNQPQHF. The DNA for the CDR3 is TGTGCCTGGAGTGTACAGGGGGTTATTAGCAATCAGCCCCAGCATTTT.

The rearrangement links TRBV10-1 to TRBJ2-3; 8 bases align to TRBD2. Germline CDR1 WNHNN, CDR2 SYGVQD (reference sequence). The V and J ends lost 6 bases and 6 bases, in that order; junction bases with no gene match: 11. CDR3 length equals 15 residues. CDR3 region: CASSPRRGGWDTQYF. The DNA for the CDR3 is TGCGCCAGCAGCCCCCGCCGCGGGGGGTGGGATACGCAGTATTTT.

The chain carries TRBV28 and TRBJ1-2; D is perhaps TRBD1 (5 bases). Germline CDR1 MDHEN, CDR2 SYDVKM. V shed 3 bases and J shed 0 bases, with 11 bases lying between them. The CDR3 has 15 amino acids. This CDR3 is CASSFQGPANYGYTF. The CDR3 DNA is TGTGCCAGCAGTTTTCAGGGCCCTGCTAACTATGGCTACACCTTC.

The rearrangement links TRBV28 to TRBJ1-5; D call uncertain. The V end was cut by 3 bases, the J end by 6 bases, with 18 bases between. The CDR3 extends over 16 amino acids. CDR1 is MDHEN and CDR2 is SYDVKM in the germline V gene. This CDR3 is CASSLSSPGSAQPQHF. For the CDR3, the DNA is TGTGCCAGCAGTTTGTCAAGTCCGGGGTCGGCTCAGCCCCAGCATTTT.

This clone was seen a handful of times. The chain recombines TRBV6-5 with TRBJ1-6, with D tentatively TRBD1 (5 bases). Germline CDR1 reads MNHEY; CDR2 reads SVGAGI. The V end was cut by 7 bases, the J end by 7 bases, with 14 bases between. The CDR3 covers 14 residues. Here the CDR3 DNA reads TGTGCCAGCAAGAAGGGGCGAGCGAATTCACCCCTCCACTTT. Its protein is CASKKGRANSPLHF.

The V call is TRBV7-6, the J call TRBJ1-6; perhaps TRBD1 as D (5 bases). Germline V gene sequence: CDR1 SGHVS, CDR2 FNYEAQ. This CDR3 comprises 14 residues. V was shortened by 2 bases and J by 4 bases, with 6 bases between the two germline ends. Here the CDR3 reads CASSLSGYNSPLHF. The CDR3 DNA sequence: TGTGCCAGCAGCTTATCAGGGTATAATTCACCCCTCCACTTT.

The chain combines TRBV28 with TRBJ1-4, with 9 bases matching TRBD1. The germline CDR1 and CDR2 sequences are MDHEN and SYDVKM. CDR3 length: 15 amino acids. V gave up 4 bases and J gave up 6 bases; unmatched junction bases: 6. The CDR3, as DNA: TGTGCCAGCAGTTCCGGGACAGGGAGTCATGAAAAACTGTTTTTT. Translating it yields CASSSGTGSHEKLFF.